Each of the 6 T cell receptor beta chains below was sequenced from the same sample in a study of T cell repertoires in cytomegalovirus infection. From the reads, TCRdb called clonotypes with MiXCR, one entry per CDR3 protein. The sample carries about 700,000 distinct CDR3 sequences, approximately 33% recorded once. No cognate antigen is known for these TCRs. Sequencing was performed on cultured PBMCs, taken from culture after CMV antigen stimulation. These receptor sequences come from a human donor in good health (CMV status not recorded). Some clones in this sample may be carry-over from other donors' samples.

A remark on this clonotype: One junction end does not reproduce the germline sequence, and a read error may be involved. This chain links TRBV10-3 with TRBJ1-1; 7 bases agree with TRBD1. CDR1 is ENHRY and CDR2 is SYGVKD in the germline V gene. The CDR3 covers 15 residues. The CDR3 DNA is TGTGCCATCAGTGAGTTCCAGGGGGAGAACCCTGAAGCTTTCTTT. It specifies CAISEFQGENPEAFF.

The chain couples TRBV12-3 or TRBV12-4 to TRBJ1-4; tentatively, D is TRBD1 (5 bases). V shed 6 bases and J shed 6 bases, with 11 bases lying between them. CDR3 size: 13 residues. CDR3 sequence reads: CASSPPGDEKLFF. DNA of the CDR3: TGTGCCAGCAGCCCTCCGGGGGATGAAAAACTGTTTTTT.

To note about this clonotype: A junction end diverges from the germline sequence, so it may reflect a read error. V is TRBV28 and J is TRBJ2-7; D possibly corresponds to TRBD1 (5 bases). CDR1 is MDHEN and CDR2 is SYDVKM in the germline V gene. The CDR3 is made up of 12 amino acids. Here the CDR3 DNA reads TGTGCCAGTCAGGGATTGCCCTACGAGCTGTACTTC. Translated: CASQGLPYELYF.

There are many counts of this clonotype. V gene TRBV7-8 combines with J gene TRBJ2-7, with D possibly TRBD2 on 6 matching bases. The V end was cut by 4 bases, the J end by 0 bases, with 16 bases between. The CDR3 contains 16 residues. CDR1 is SGHVS and CDR2 is FQNEAQ in the germline V gene. The CDR3 sequence: CASSSGGALSSYEQYF. CDR3 sequence (DNA): TGTGCCAGCAGCTCCGGAGGGGCTCTCAGCTCCTACGAGCAGTACTTC.

The chain recombines TRBV7-2 with TRBJ2-2, with 7 nucleotides matching TRBD1. This CDR3 has 13 residues. CDR1 is SGHTA and CDR2 is FQGNSA in the germline V gene. Losses at the gene ends were 8 bases for V and 4 bases for J; bases not matched to a gene: 4. The DNA of the CDR3 is TGTGCCAGCGAGAGACAGGGCACCGGGGAGCTGTTTTTT. Amino acids: CASERQGTGELFF.

This clonotype was detected many times. The J gene is TRBJ2-1, the V gene TRBV7-2, with 8 nucleotides matching TRBD1. There are 14 residues in the CDR3. The junction had 6 bases not matched to a gene; V was cut back by 3 bases and J by 8 bases. Germline CDR1 is SGHTA and CDR2 is FQGNSA. In nucleotides, the CDR3 is TGTGCCAGCAGCTTCCACCCACAGGGGGATGAGCAGTTCTTC. Amino acids: CASSFHPQGDEQFF.